These T cell receptor beta chains were read from a single sample in a study of CD8+ T cells in alopecia areata. Sequencing was performed with immunoSEQ multiplex PCR; in TCRdb, only in-frame clones are kept and a portion is missing. The table lists some 110,000 clones, about three fifths of them singletons. Sample: CD8+ T cells sorted from blood, taken at week 24, from a patient treated with tofacitinib. Receptor source: a human donor with alopecia areata. Each CDR3 is given with its conserved first and last residue. Fields, in order: D gene, J gene, V gene, clone size, CDR3 DNA, CDR3 protein. D genes are given only for firm matches. For some rows the clone size is stated as once, few or many, or as a class when expanded; others skip it.

D: .
J: TRBJ1-2
V: TRBV30
size: once
DNA: TGTGCCTGGAGTGTAGGGGGTATGCATGGCTACACCTTC
CDR3: CAWSVGGMHGYTF

D: .
J: TRBJ2-2
V: TRBV11-2
size: .
DNA: TGTGCCAGCAGCTTAGTGGTCGGGGAGCTGTTTTTT
CDR3: CASSLVVGELFF

D: TRBD1
J: TRBJ1-2
V: TRBV7-9
size: few
DNA: TGTGCCAGCAGCCTGACAGGGACGGTCTATGGCTACACCTTC
CDR3: CASSLTGTVYGYTF

D: TRBD1
J: TRBJ2-1
V: TRBV5-6
size: .
DNA: TGTGCCAGCAGCTCCGGGACAGGAGGACCACACAATGAGCAGTTCTTC
CDR3: CASSSGTGGPHNEQFF

D: .
J: TRBJ2-1
V: TRBV29-1
size: few
DNA: TGCAGCGTTGGAGGGGACCCCTCCAATGAGCAGTTCTTC
CDR3: CSVGGDPSNEQFF

D: .
J: TRBJ1-2
V: TRBV27
size: few
DNA: TGTGCCAGCAGTTTATCCCAGGGGAACTATGGCTACACCTTC
CDR3: CASSLSQGNYGYTF

D: .
J: TRBJ2-2
V: TRBV6-1
size: few
DNA: TGTGCCAGCAGCCAACCTCTTGCGGAGCTGTTTTTT
CDR3: CASSQPLAELFF

D: .
J: TRBJ2-5
V: TRBV10-3
size: .
DNA: TGTGCCATCAGTGAGTGGGGGGCGCGGGAGACCCAGTACTTC
CDR3: CAISEWGARETQYF

D: .
J: TRBJ2-1
V: TRBV30
size: .
DNA: TGTGCCTGGTCTCTTGCGAGCGCTATATACAATGAGCAGTTCTTC
CDR3: CAWSLASAIYNEQFF

D: .
J: TRBJ1-1
V: TRBV6-5
size: .
DNA: TGTGCCAGCAACCCCTCAGGGGACACTGAAGCTTTCTTT
CDR3: CASNPSGDTEAFF

D: .
J: TRBJ2-7
V: TRBV4-1
size: .
DNA: TGCGCCAGCAGCAATACGTGGGGCAGCCTGAGCTCCTACGAGCAGTACTTC
CDR3: CASSNTWGSLSSYEQYF

D: .
J: TRBJ1-3
V: TRBV4-1
size: few
DNA: TGCGCCAGCAGCCAAGGGCCAGGGCCTGGAAACACCATATATTTT
CDR3: CASSQGPGPGNTIYF

D: TRBD1
J: TRBJ1-1
V: TRBV27
size: .
DNA: TGTGCCAGCAATTTTCACCCTACAGGGGGAGGAAGGAACACTGAAGCTTTCTTT
CDR3: CASNFHPTGGGRNTEAFF

D: TRBD2
J: TRBJ2-3
V: TRBV10-3
size: .
DNA: TGTGCCATCAGTCTAGCGGGGGTATCTAGCACAGATACGCAGTATTTT
CDR3: CAISLAGVSSTDTQYF

D: .
J: TRBJ2-5
V: TRBV11-2
size: .
DNA: TGTGCCAGCAGCCCCAGGGACTTCCTGTACCAAGAGACCCAGTACTTC
CDR3: CASSPRDFLYQETQYF

D: .
J: TRBJ1-5
V: TRBV7-8
size: .
DNA: TGTGCCAGCAGCTTAGGGCCTAGCAATCAGCCCCAGCATTTT
CDR3: CASSLGPSNQPQHF

D: .
J: TRBJ1-1
V: TRBV6-5
size: .
DNA: TGTGCCAGCAGTTATTGGCCCGGGATGAACACTGAAGCTTTCTTT
CDR3: CASSYWPGMNTEAFF

D: .
J: TRBJ1-6
V: TRBV5-1
size: .
DNA: TGCGCCAGCAGCTCGTCACCGGGCCAGTTAATTTCACCCCTCCACTTT
CDR3: CASSSSPGQLISPLHF

D: .
J: TRBJ2-7
V: TRBV6-5
size: .
DNA: TGTGCCAGCAGTTGGGCGGAAGGCTACGAGCAGTACTTC
CDR3: CASSWAEGYEQYF

D: .
J: TRBJ2-1
V: TRBV30
size: .
DNA: TGTGCCTGGAGTGAGAGGGGGGGCCGGAATGAGCAGTTCTTC
CDR3: CAWSERGGRNEQFF

D: .
J: TRBJ1-2
V: TRBV27
size: once
DNA: TGTGCCAGCGGAGACAGCTACCTCTATGGCTACACCTTC
CDR3: CASGDSYLYGYTF

D: .
J: TRBJ2-2
V: TRBV29-1
size: .
DNA: TGCAGCGTTGAATTTAGCACCGGGGAGCTGTTTTTT
CDR3: CSVEFSTGELFF

D: TRBD2
J: TRBJ2-3
V: TRBV6-4
size: many
DNA: TGTGCCAGCTCACTAGCGGGGGATATAGATACGCAGTATTTT
CDR3: CASSLAGDIDTQYF

D: .
J: TRBJ2-1
V: TRBV30
size: .
DNA: TGTGCCTGGAGTGAGACAGGTAGCTCCTACAATGAGCAGTTCTTC
CDR3: CAWSETGSSYNEQFF

D: .
J: TRBJ2-3
V: TRBV7-9
size: .
DNA: TGTGCCAGAGGAGGGGATTCGACAGATACGCAGTATTTT
CDR3: CARGGDSTDTQYF

D: .
J: TRBJ2-7
V: TRBV13
size: few
DNA: TGTGCCAGCAGTCGACGGCGGGGATTCTACGAGCAGTACTTC
CDR3: CASSRRRGFYEQYF

D: TRBD1
J: TRBJ1-6
V: TRBV4-1
size: .
DNA: TGCGCCAGCAGTTACGACAGGGCTTCACCCCTCCACTTT
CDR3: CASSYDRASPLHF

D: TRBD1
J: TRBJ2-4
V: TRBV19
size: .
DNA: TGTGCCACCACCCGGGACAGGGGAGCCAAAAACATTCAGTACTTC
CDR3: CATTRDRGAKNIQYF

D: .
J: TRBJ1-1
V: TRBV6-5
size: .
DNA: TGTGCCAGCAGTTCTAGGAGCCGGGAAGCTTTCTTT
CDR3: CASSSRSREAFF

D: TRBD2
J: TRBJ2-3
V: TRBV27
size: .
DNA: TGTGCCAGTTACGGACTAGCGGGGGGGCCTAAAGATACGCAGTATTTT
CDR3: CASYGLAGGPKDTQYF

D: TRBD1
J: TRBJ1-4
V: TRBV4-1
size: .
DNA: TGCGCCAGCAGCCAGAGACAGGGGAATGAAAAACTGTTTTTT
CDR3: CASSQRQGNEKLFF

D: TRBD1
J: TRBJ2-7
V: TRBV5-1
size: few
DNA: TGCGCCAGCAGCCCCAGGGGGCCGCACTACGAGCAGTACTTC
CDR3: CASSPRGPHYEQYF

D: .
J: TRBJ2-1
V: TRBV30
size: .
DNA: TGTGCCTGGAGTGCTAGCTCCTACAATGAGCAGTTCTTC
CDR3: CAWSASSYNEQFF

D: .
J: TRBJ1-5
V: TRBV27
size: .
DNA: TGTGCCAGCAGTTCCACAACTAATAGCAATCAGCCCCAGCATTTT
CDR3: CASSSTTNSNQPQHF

D: .
J: TRBJ1-2
V: TRBV5-6
size: .
DNA: TGTGCCAGCAGCTTGGGGAGTGTGGGCTATGGCTACACCTTC
CDR3: CASSLGSVGYGYTF

D: .
J: TRBJ2-1
V: TRBV5-4
size: .
DNA: TGTGCCAGCAGCTTTAAGCCCAATGAGCAGTTCTTC
CDR3: CASSFKPNEQFF

D: .
J: TRBJ2-1
V: TRBV4-1
size: .
DNA: TGCGCCAGCAGCCAAGGGGTAGCTAGGAACCATGAGCAGTTCTTC
CDR3: CASSQGVARNHEQFF

D: .
J: TRBJ2-4
V: TRBV5-6
size: .
DNA: TGTGCCAGCAGCTGGGGTACAACCAAAAACATTCAGTACTTC
CDR3: CASSWGTTKNIQYF

D: TRBD2
J: TRBJ2-1
V: TRBV25-1
size: .
DNA: TGTGCCAGCAGTGAATCTCCTAGCGGGGGGTACAATGAGCAGTTCTTC
CDR3: CASSESPSGGYNEQFF

D: .
J: TRBJ2-7
V: TRBV2
size: .
DNA: TGTGCCAGCAGCCCAGGAACCTACGAGCAGTACTTC
CDR3: CASSPGTYEQYF

D: .
J: TRBJ2-1
V: TRBV5-1
size: .
DNA: TGCGCCAGCAGGGGAATCTCCTACAATGAGCAGTTCTTC
CDR3: CASRGISYNEQFF

D: TRBD1
J: TRBJ2-2
V: TRBV7-8
size: .
DNA: TGTGCCAGCAGACAAATGACAGGGGACACCGGGGAGCTGTTTTTT
CDR3: CASRQMTGDTGELFF

D: .
J: TRBJ2-1
V: TRBV27
size: .
DNA: TGTGCCAGCAGTTCCTATTACTTTGACAGCCACAATGAGCAGTTCTTC
CDR3: CASSSYYFDSHNEQFF

D: .
J: TRBJ1-6
V: TRBV4-2
size: .
DNA: TGTGCCAGCAGCTTCGCGAGCTCCTATAATTCACCCCTCCACTTT
CDR3: CASSFASSYNSPLHF

D: .
J: TRBJ1-2
V: TRBV5-6
size: .
DNA: TGTGCCAGCAGCGGGATTGAGGGGTCGCATGGCTACACCTTC
CDR3: CASSGIEGSHGYTF

D: .
J: TRBJ1-1
V: TRBV19
size: .
DNA: TGTGCCAGTAGTATGGCGGTACAAATGAACACTGAAGCTTTCTTT
CDR3: CASSMAVQMNTEAFF

D: TRBD1
J: TRBJ1-6
V: TRBV5-1
size: .
DNA: TGCGCCAGCACCGAAACAGGGGGCTCGTTGAATTCACCCCTCCACTTT
CDR3: CASTETGGSLNSPLHF

D: .
J: TRBJ1-1
V: TRBV4-2
size: few
DNA: TGTGCCAGCAGCCAAGATGAAGGGGACACTGAAGCTTTCTTT
CDR3: CASSQDEGDTEAFF

D: .
J: TRBJ1-6
V: TRBV27
size: few
DNA: TGTGCCAGCAGTTGGGGGGGTGGGAATTCACCCCTCCACTTT
CDR3: CASSWGGGNSPLHF

D: .
J: TRBJ1-2
V: TRBV7-8
size: .
DNA: TGTGCCAGCAGCCCACCCGACCCCTACTATGGCTACACCTTC
CDR3: CASSPPDPYYGYTF

D: TRBD1
J: TRBJ2-7
V: TRBV10-3
size: .
DNA: TGTGCCATCAGTGAGTTTAGGGGGCCGGAGCAGTACTTC
CDR3: CAISEFRGPEQYF

D: .
J: TRBJ2-1
V: TRBV10-3
size: few
DNA: TGTGCCATCAGTGAGTCGGGGCTCTCCTCCTCCGCCGATGAGCAGTTCTTC
CDR3: CAISESGLSSSADEQFF

D: .
J: TRBJ1-2
V: TRBV15
size: .
DNA: TGTGCCACCAGCTCGAGGGCGGGGGTAAAGATGATGGTTGGCTACACCTTC
CDR3: CATSSRAGVKMMVGYTF

D: TRBD1
J: TRBJ2-5
V: TRBV5-1
size: .
DNA: TGCGCCAGCAGCTGGGACAGGCAGGGGGAAGAGACCCAGTACTTC
CDR3: CASSWDRQGEETQYF

D: TRBD2
J: TRBJ2-3
V: TRBV7-9
size: .
DNA: TGTGCCAGCAGCGATTTTAGCGGGGGGCGCACAGATACGCAGTATTTT
CDR3: CASSDFSGGRTDTQYF

D: .
J: TRBJ1-1
V: TRBV7-2
size: few
DNA: TGTGCCAGCAGCTTAGGGACTGAAGCTTTCTTT
CDR3: CASSLGTEAFF